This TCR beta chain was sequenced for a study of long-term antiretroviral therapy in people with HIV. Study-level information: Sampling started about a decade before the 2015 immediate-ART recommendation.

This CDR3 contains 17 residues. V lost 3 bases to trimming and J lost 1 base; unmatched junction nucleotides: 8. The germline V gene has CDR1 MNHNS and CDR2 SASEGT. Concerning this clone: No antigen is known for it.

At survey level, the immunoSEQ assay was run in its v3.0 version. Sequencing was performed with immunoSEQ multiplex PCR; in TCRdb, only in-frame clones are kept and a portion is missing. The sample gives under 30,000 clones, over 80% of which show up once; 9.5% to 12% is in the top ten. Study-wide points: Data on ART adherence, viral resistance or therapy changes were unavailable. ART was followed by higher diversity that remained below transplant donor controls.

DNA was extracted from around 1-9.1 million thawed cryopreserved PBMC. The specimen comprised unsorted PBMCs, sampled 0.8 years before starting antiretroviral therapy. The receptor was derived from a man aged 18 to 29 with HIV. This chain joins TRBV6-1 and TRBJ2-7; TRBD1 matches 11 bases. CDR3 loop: CASSEDRGRIPSYEQYF. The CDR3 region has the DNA TGTGCCAGCAGTGAGGACAGGGGGCGGATCCCTTCCTACGAGCAGTACTTC.